What follows is one T cell receptor beta chain and its context. Its target is not known. Sequence at one end of the junction differs from germline and may be a read error. The data originate from a study of vaccination and CD4 T cells after COVID-19. Study summary: A median of 72 days (range 14 to 241) separated dose two from the taking of post-vaccine samples.

Study conclusions and caveats: Convalescent patients gained a median approximately 90% of their reactive clones only post-vaccination. A comparatively limited set of convalescent patients was examined, with no early post-infection timepoints.

Cultured CD4+ T cells had their DNA profiled by the Oncomine TCR Beta short-read assay. MiXCR, run by TCRdb on the PCR reads, gives a single entry per CDR3 protein. The sample includes roughly 16,000 distinct CDR3 sequences, roughly 63% of them seen just once. The treatment was: roughly nine-day PBMC culture with coronavirus spike peptide pools or control peptides (ViraFEST assay). The CDR3 consists of 14 residues. Germline V gives CDR1 DFQATT, CDR2 SNEGSKA (reference sequence). The rearrangement links TRBV20-1 to TRBJ2-3; unclear D gene. Source material: CD4+ T cells from blood, cultured in vitro. The clonotype originates from a human donor who had recovered from COVID-19. Here the CDR3 reads CSLKSGTHTNTQYF. The CDR3 DNA reads TGCAGCCTTAAATCGGGCACCCACACAAATACGCAGTATTTT.